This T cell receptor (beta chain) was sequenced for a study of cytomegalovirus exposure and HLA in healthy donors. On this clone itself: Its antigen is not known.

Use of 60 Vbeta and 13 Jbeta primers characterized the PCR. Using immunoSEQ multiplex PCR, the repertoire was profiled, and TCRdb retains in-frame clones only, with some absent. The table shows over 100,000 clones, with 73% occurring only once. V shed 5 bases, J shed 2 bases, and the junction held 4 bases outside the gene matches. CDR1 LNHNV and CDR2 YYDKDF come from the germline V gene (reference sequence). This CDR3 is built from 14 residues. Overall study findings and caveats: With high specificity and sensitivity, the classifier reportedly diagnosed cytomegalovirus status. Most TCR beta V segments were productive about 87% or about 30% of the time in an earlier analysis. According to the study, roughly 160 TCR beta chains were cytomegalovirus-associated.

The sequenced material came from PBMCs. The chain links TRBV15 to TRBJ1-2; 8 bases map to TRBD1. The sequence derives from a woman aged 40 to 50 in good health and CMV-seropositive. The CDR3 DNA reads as TGTGCCACCAGCCCCTGGACAGGGAACTATGGCTACACCTTC. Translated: CATSPWTGNYGYTF.